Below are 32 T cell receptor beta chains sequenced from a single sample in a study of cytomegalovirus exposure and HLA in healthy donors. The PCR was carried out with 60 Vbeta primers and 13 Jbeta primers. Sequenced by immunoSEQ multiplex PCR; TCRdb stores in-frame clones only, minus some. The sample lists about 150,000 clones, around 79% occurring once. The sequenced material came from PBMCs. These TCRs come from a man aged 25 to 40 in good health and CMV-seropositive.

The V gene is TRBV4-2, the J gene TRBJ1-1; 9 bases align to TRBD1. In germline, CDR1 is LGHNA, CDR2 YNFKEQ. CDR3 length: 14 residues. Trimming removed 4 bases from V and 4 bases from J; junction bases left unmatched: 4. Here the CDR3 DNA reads TGTGCCAGCAGCCCGGGACAGGGAAGCACTGAAGCTTTCTTT. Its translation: CASSPGQGSTEAFF.

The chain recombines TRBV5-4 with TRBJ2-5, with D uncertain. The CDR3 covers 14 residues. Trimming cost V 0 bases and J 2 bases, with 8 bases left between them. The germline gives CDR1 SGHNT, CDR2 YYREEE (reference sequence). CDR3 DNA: TGTGCCAGCAGCTTGGGTACAGAACAAGAGACCCAGTACTTC. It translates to CASSLGTEQETQYF.

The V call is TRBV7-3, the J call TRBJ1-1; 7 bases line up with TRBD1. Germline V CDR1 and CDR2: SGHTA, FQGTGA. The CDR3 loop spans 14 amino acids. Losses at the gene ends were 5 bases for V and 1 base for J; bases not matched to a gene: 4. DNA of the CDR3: TGTGCCAGCAGCCGGGACAGCAAGAACACTGAAGCTTTCTTT. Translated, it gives CASSRDSKNTEAFF.

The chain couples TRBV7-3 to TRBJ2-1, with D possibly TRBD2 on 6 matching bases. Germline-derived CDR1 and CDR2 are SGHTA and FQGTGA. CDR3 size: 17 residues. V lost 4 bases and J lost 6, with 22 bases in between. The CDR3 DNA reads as TGTGCCAGCAGCTCGTCCGGCGGGGCCCTTCCCATCAATGAGCAGTTCTTC. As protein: CASSSSGGALPINEQFF.

In DNA form, the CDR3 reads TGCGCCAGCAGCTTGTTGGCAGGTTCGAACACCGGGGAGCTGTTTTTT. This encodes CASSLLAGSNTGELFF. The chain couples TRBV5-1 to TRBJ2-2, with D uncertain. V was trimmed by 1 base and J by 0 bases, leaving 10 bases between them. CDR3 length: 16 amino acids. Per germline, CDR1 SGHRS and CDR2 YFSETQ. Together with reference TRBV5-1 and TRBJ2-2, the CDR3 gives the full variable domain: KAGVTQTPRYLIKTRGQQVTLSCSPISGHRSVSWYQQTPGQGLQFLFEYFSETQRNKGNFPGRFSGRQFSNSRSEMNVSTLELGDSALYLCASSLLAGSNTGELFFGEGSRLTVL.

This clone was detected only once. Here the CDR3 DNA reads TGTGCCAGCAGCTTCCAACAGGGTACTATGAACACTGAAGCTTTCTTT. It translates to CASSFQQGTMNTEAFF. V and J are TRBV5-5 and TRBJ1-1, with D possibly being TRBD1 (6 bases). Germline CDR1 SGHKS, CDR2 YYEKEE (reference sequence). There are 16 residues in the CDR3. V dropped 2 bases and J dropped 0 bases, with 14 bases sitting between them.

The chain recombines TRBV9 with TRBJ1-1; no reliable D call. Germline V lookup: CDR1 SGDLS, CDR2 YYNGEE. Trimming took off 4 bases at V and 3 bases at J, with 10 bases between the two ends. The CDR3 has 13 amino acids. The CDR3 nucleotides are TGTGCCAGCAGCCCTTACAAAGACACTGAAGCTTTCTTT. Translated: CASSPYKDTEAFF.

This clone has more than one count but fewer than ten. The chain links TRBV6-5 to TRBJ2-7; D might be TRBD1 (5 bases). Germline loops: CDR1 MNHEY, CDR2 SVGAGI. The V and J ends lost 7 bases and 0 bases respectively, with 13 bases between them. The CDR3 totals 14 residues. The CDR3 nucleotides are TGTGCCAGCACTAGGGGCAAAAGCTCCTACGAGCAGTACTTC. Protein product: CASTRGKSSYEQYF.

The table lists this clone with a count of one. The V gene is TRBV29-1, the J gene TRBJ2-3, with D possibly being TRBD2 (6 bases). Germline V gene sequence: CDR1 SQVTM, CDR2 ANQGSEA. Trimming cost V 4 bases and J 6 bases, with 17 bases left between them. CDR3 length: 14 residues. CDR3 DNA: TGCAGCGTTGTCGAGGTGGGGGGTGCGGATACGCAGTATTTT. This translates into CSVVEVGGADTQYF.

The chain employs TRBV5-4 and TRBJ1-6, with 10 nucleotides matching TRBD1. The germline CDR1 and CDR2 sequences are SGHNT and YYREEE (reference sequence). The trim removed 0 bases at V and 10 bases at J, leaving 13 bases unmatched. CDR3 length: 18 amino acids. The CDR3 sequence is CASSLAGGTGAFRSPLHF. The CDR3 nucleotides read TGTGCCAGCAGCTTGGCCGGGGGGACAGGGGCCTTCAGGTCACCCCTCCACTTT.

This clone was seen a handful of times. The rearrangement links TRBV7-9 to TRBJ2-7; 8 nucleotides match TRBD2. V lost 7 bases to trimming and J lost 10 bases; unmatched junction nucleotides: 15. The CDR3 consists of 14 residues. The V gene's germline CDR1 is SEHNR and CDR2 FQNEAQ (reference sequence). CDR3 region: CASKFVAGWVVQYF. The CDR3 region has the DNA TGTGCCAGCAAATTCGTAGCGGGATGGGTGGTACAGTACTTC.

The CDR3 nucleotides read TGTGCCAGCAGACCGGGACAGGGAGTCACCGGGGAGCTGTTTTTT. This translates into CASRPGQGVTGELFF. The chain employs TRBV6-5 and TRBJ2-2; TRBD1 matches 9 bases. The CDR3 contains 15 residues. CDR1 and CDR2 from the germline V gene are MNHEY and SVGAGI. The V gene end was trimmed by 6 bases and the J gene end by 4 bases; junction bases not matched to a gene: 6.

The CDR3 is CASSFNGGAGNEQFF. The CDR3 region has the DNA TGTGCCAGCAGCTTTAACGGGGGGGCCGGGAATGAGCAGTTCTTC. The chain uses TRBV11-3 and TRBJ2-1, with 8 bases aligning to TRBD2. CDR1 and CDR2 (germline): SGHNT, YENEEA. The V and J ends lost 3 bases and 7 bases, in that order; junction bases with no gene match: 8. CDR3 size: 15 residues.

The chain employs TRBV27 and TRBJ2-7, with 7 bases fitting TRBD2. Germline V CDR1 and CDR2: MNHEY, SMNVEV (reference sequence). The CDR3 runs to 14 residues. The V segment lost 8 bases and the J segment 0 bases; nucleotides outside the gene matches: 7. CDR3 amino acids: CASSLGGTSYEQYF. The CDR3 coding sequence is TGTGCCAGCTCATTGGGGGGGACCTCCTACGAGCAGTACTTC.

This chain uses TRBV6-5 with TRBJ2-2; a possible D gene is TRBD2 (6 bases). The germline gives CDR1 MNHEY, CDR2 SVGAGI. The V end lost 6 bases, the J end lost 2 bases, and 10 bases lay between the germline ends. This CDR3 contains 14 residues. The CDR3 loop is CASSRSGNTGELFF. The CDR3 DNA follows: TGTGCCAGCAGCCGTAGCGGAAACACCGGGGAGCTGTTTTTT.

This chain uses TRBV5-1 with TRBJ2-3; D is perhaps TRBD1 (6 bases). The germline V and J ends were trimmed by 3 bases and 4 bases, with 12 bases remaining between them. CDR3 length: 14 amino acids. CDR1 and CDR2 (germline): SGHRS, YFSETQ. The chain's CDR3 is CASSSGELADTQYF. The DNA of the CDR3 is TGCGCCAGCAGCTCAGGGGAATTGGCAGATACGCAGTATTTT.

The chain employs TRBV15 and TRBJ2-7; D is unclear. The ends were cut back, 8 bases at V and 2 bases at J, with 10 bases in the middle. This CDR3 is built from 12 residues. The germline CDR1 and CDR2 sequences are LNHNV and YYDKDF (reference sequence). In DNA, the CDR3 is TGTGCCACCGGTAGCTATACCTACGAGCAGTACTTC. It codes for CATGSYTYEQYF.

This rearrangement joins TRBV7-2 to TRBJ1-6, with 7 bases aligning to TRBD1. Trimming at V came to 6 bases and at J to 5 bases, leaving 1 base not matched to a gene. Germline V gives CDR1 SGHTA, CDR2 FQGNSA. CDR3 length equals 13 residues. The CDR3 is CASRGQDNSPLHF. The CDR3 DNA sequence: TGTGCCAGCAGAGGACAGGATAATTCACCCCTCCACTTT.

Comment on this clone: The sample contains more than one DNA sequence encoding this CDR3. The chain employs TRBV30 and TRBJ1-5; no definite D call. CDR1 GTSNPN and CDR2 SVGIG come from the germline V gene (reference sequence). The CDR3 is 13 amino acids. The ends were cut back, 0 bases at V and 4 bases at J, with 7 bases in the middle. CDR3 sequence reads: CAWSVRGNQPQHF. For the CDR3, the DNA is TGTGCCTGGAGTGTACGCGGGAATCAGCCCCAGCATTTT.

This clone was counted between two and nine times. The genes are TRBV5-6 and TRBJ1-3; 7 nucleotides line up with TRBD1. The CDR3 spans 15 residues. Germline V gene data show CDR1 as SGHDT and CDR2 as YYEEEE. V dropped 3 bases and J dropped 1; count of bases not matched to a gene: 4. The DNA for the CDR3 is TGTGCCAGCAGCTGGACAGGAGGATCTGGAAACACCATATATTTT. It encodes CASSWTGGSGNTIYF.

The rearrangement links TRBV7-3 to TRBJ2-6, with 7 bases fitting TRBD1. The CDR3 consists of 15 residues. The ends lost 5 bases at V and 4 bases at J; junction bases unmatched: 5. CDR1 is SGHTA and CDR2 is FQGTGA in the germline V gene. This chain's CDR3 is CASSPDRTGANVLTF. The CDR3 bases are TGTGCCAGCAGCCCGGACAGGACAGGGGCCAACGTCCTGACTTTC.

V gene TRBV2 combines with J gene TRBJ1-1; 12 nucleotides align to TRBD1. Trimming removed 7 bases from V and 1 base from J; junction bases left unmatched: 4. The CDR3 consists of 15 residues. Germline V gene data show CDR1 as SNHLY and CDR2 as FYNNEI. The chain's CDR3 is CASTGQGARNTEAFF. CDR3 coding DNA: TGTGCCAGCACGGGACAGGGGGCTCGGAACACTGAAGCTTTCTTT.

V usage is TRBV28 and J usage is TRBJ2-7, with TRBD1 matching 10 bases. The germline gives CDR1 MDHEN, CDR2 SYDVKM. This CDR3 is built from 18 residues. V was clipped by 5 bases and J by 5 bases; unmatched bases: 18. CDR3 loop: CASSLPKGGQGRVHEQYF. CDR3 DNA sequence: TGTGCCAGCAGTCTCCCAAAGGGGGGACAGGGGCGGGTGCACGAGCAGTACTTC.

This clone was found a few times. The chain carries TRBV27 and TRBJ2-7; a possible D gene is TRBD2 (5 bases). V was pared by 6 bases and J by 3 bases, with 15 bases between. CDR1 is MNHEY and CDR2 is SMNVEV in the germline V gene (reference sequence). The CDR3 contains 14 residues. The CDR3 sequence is CASRDSLSSYEQYF. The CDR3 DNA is TGTGCCAGCAGGGACTCGCTAAGCAGCTACGAGCAGTACTTC.

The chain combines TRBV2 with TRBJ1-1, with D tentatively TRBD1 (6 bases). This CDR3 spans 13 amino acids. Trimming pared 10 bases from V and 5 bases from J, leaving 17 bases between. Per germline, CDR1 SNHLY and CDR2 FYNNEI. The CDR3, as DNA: TGTGCCACCTGTCGGACCCAGGGGACTGAAGCTTTCTTT. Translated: CATCRTQGTEAFF.

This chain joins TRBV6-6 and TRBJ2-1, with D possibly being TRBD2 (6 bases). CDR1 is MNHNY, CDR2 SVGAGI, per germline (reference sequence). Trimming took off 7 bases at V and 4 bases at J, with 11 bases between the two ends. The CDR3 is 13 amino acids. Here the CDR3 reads CASTIAVYNEQFF. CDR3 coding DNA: TGTGCCAGCACGATAGCGGTTTACAATGAGCAGTTCTTC.

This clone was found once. The CDR3 region is CASRQRQGSNYGYTF. Written as DNA, the CDR3 is TGTGCCAGCAGACAACGACAGGGGTCTAACTATGGCTACACCTTC. The genes are TRBV6-5 and TRBJ1-2, with TRBD1 matching 8 bases. Germline V gives CDR1 MNHEY, CDR2 SVGAGI. This CDR3 contains 15 residues. Germline trimming cut 6 bases from V and 0 bases from J; bases unmatched to any gene: 6.

The CDR3 spells CSVGQGSSTDTQYF. The CDR3 coding sequence is TGCAGCGTTGGACAGGGAAGTAGCACAGATACGCAGTATTTT. This chain joins TRBV29-1 and TRBJ2-3, with 7 bases fitting TRBD1. The CDR3 spans 14 residues. The J segment lost 0 bases and the V segment lost 4 bases, leaving 4 bases of the junction unmatched. Germline lookup yields CDR1 SQVTM and CDR2 ANQGSEA.

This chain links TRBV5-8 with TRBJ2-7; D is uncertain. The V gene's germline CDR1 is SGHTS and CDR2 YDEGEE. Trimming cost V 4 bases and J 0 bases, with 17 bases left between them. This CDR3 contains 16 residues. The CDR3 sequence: CASSLLTTSYSYEQYF. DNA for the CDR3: TGTGCCAGCAGCCTACTGACAACGAGCTACTCCTACGAGCAGTACTTC.

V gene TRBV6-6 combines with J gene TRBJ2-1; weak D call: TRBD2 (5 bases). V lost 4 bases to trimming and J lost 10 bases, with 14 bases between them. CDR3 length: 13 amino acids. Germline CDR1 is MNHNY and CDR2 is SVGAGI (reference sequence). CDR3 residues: CASSSRLSKEQFF. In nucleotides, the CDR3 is TGTGCCAGCAGTTCGCGACTATCCAAAGAGCAGTTCTTC.

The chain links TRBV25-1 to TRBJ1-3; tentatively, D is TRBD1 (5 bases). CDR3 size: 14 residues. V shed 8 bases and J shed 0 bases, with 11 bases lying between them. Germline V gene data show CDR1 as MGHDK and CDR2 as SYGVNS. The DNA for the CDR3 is TGTGCCAGCGGGGCGTCAAGCTCTGGAAACACCATATATTTT. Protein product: CASGASSSGNTIYF.

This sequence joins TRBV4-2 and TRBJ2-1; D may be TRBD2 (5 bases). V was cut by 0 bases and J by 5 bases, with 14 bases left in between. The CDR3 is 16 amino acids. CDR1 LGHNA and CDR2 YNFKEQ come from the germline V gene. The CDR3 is CASSQDTAGPNNEQFF. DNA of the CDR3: TGTGCCAGCAGCCAAGACACGGCGGGTCCTAACAATGAGCAGTTCTTC.